This is a list of T cell receptor beta chains from one sample in a study of CD8 T cells in ankylosing spondylitis. TCRdb re-analysed the 5' RACE reads in MiXCR, keeping a single row per CDR3 protein. The repertoire holds a few hundred thousand distinct CDR3 sequences, with approximately 8.2% as singletons. The sequenced sample was blood, either unsorted or a sorted T cell fraction (not recorded which). Receptor source: a male donor with ankylosing spondylitis. Both conserved end residues are part of each CDR3. Fields, in order: J gene, clone size, D gene, V gene, CDR3 length, CDR3 protein, CDR3 DNA. The D gene is left open where the match is weak. Some rows have no size entry. The others give once, few or many, or a class for an expanded clone.

TRBJ2-3 | few | TRBD1 | TRBV7-3 | 16 | CASSLTGQGVTSTQYF | TGTGCCAGCAGCTTAACGGGACAGGGGGTTACTTCGACGCAGTATTTT
TRBJ2-7 | . | . | TRBV30 | 11 | CAWRQGHEQYF | TGTGCCTGGAGACAGGGCCACGAGCAGTACTTC
TRBJ1-6 | few | TRBD1 | TRBV4-2 | 18 | CASSQGQGGTAYNSPLHF | TGTGCCAGCAGCCAGGGACAGGGGGGTACCGCTTATAATTCACCCCTCCACTTT
TRBJ2-5 | . | TRBD1 | TRBV20-1 | 15 | CSARALGQPQETQYF | TGCAGTGCTAGAGCCTTGGGACAGCCCCAAGAGACCCAGTACTTC
TRBJ2-1 | . | TRBD2 | TRBV20-1 | 15 | CSARGVAGGPYEQFF | TGCAGTGCTAGAGGGGTCGCGGGAGGGCCCTATGAGCAGTTCTTC
TRBJ2-3 | . | TRBD2 | TRBV6-1 | 16 | CASSDPGTSGTDTQYF | TGTGCCAGCAGTGACCCCGGGACTAGCGGCACAGATACGCAGTATTTT
TRBJ1-2 | . | TRBD1 | TRBV15 | 16 | CATSRRAPTGISGYTF | TGTGCCACCAGCAGACGCGCACCGACAGGGATTTCTGGCTACACCTTC
TRBJ2-2 | few | . | TRBV12-3/TRBV12-4 | 13 | CASSDTHTGELFF | TGTGCCAGCAGTGACACCCACACCGGGGAGCTGTTTTTT
TRBJ2-1 | . | . | TRBV7-3 | 15 | CASSLGLASFNEQFF | TGTGCCAGCAGCTTAGGGTTAGCAAGCTTCAATGAGCAGTTCTTC
TRBJ2-7 | . | . | TRBV21-1 | 17 | CASSPGVVYSGSYEQYF | TGTGCCAGCAGCCCCGGGGTAGTGTATAGCGGGAGCTACGAGCAGTACTTC
TRBJ2-4 | many | . | TRBV7-9 | 15 | CASSLTTPEGNIQYF | TGTGCCAGCAGCTTAACGACCCCGGAGGGAAACATTCAGTACTTC
TRBJ2-7 | . | TRBD1 | TRBV4-1 | 15 | CASSLSGTGHYEQYF | TGCGCCAGCAGCCTCAGCGGGACAGGGCACTACGAGCAGTACTTC
TRBJ1-1 | many | . | TRBV10-3 | 15 | CATMLGGSLNTEAFF | TGTGCCACCATGTTGGGGGGCAGCTTGAACACTGAAGCTTTCTTT
TRBJ2-3 | . | . | TRBV5-1 | 12 | CASSHGTDTQYF | TGCGCCAGCAGCCATGGGACAGATACGCAGTATTTT
TRBJ2-7 | few | TRBD1 | TRBV2 | 16 | CASRMDRGDFNYEQYF | TGTGCCAGCAGGATGGACAGGGGGGACTTCAACTACGAGCAGTACTTC
TRBJ2-7 | few | TRBD1 | TRBV20-1 | 14 | CSARGMGQIYEQYF | TGCAGTGCTAGAGGGATGGGACAGATCTACGAGCAGTACTTC
TRBJ2-1 | few | TRBD2 | TRBV6-5 | 17 | CASSYSSSGTPGNEQFF | TGTGCCAGCAGTTACAGTTCTAGCGGGACGCCGGGGAATGAGCAGTTCTTC
TRBJ2-1 | . | TRBD2 | TRBV19 | 16 | CASSITSGSVYNEQFF | TGTGCCAGTAGTATCACTAGCGGGAGTGTCTACAATGAGCAGTTCTTC
TRBJ2-1 | many | . | TRBV9 | 13 | CASSVAQALEQFF | TGTGCCAGCAGCGTAGCGCAAGCCTTGGAGCAGTTCTTC
TRBJ2-1 | many | . | TRBV7-9 | 16 | CASSLQLGGLYNEQFF | TGTGCCAGCAGCTTACAGTTGGGGGGCCTTTACAATGAGCAGTTCTTC
TRBJ2-3 | . | TRBD2 | TRBV5-5 | 16 | CASSLAASGLTDTQYF | TGTGCCAGCAGCTTGGCGGCTAGCGGACTAACAGATACGCAGTATTTT
TRBJ2-1 | few | . | TRBV6-1 | 15 | CASSEVGSSYNEQFF | TGTGCCAGCAGTGAAGTTGGGAGCTCCTACAATGAGCAGTTCTTC
TRBJ2-5 | few | TRBD2 | TRBV20-1 | 14 | CSQECGRATETQYF | TGCAGTCAGGAATGCGGGAGGGCGACTGAGACCCAGTACTTC
TRBJ2-1 | . | TRBD2 | TRBV12-3/TRBV12-4 | 18 | CASSLQAGGHKTYNEQFF | TGTGCCAGCAGTTTACAAGCGGGAGGTCATAAAACCTACAATGAGCAGTTCTTC
TRBJ2-7 | . | TRBD2 | TRBV27 | 14 | CASSFSSGGYEQYF | TGTGCCAGCAGTTTTAGTAGCGGGGGCTACGAGCAGTACTTC
TRBJ2-1 | many | TRBD2 | TRBV12-3/TRBV12-4 | 17 | CASSLGVLAGGANEQFF | TGTGCCAGCAGTTTAGGGGTACTAGCGGGAGGGGCGAATGAGCAGTTCTTC
TRBJ1-2 | many | . | TRBV9 | 12 | CASSVGYYGYTF | TGTGCCAGCAGCGTGGGATACTATGGCTACACCTTC
TRBJ2-5 | few | . | TRBV30 | 13 | CAWRRWTAKTQYF | TGTGCCTGGAGACGGTGGACTGCAAAGACCCAGTACTTC
TRBJ2-1 | few | TRBD2 | TRBV28 | 15 | CASSLAGVAYNEQFF | TGTGCCAGCAGTTTGGCGGGGGTAGCGTACAATGAGCAGTTCTTC
TRBJ1-2 | many | . | TRBV20-1 | 11 | CSAIRGGGYTF | TGCAGTGCTATAAGGGGGGGTGGCTACACCTTC
TRBJ1-3 | few | . | TRBV18 | 15 | CASSPGEGYGNTIYF | TGTGCCAGCTCACCGGGTGAAGGCTATGGAAACACCATATATTTT
TRBJ2-7 | . | TRBD2 | TRBV5-1 | 16 | CASRLLAGAGSYEQYF | TGCGCCAGCAGACTACTAGCGGGAGCTGGTTCCTACGAGCAGTACTTC
TRBJ2-1 | . | . | TRBV11-3 | 15 | CASSLDPSPYNEQFF | TGTGCCAGCAGCTTAGATCCCAGCCCATACAATGAGCAGTTCTTC
TRBJ2-1 | few | TRBD2 | TRBV7-3 | 15 | CASSQLAGEVHEQFF | TGTGCCAGCAGCCAACTAGCGGGAGAGGTCCATGAGCAGTTCTTC
TRBJ2-1 | . | TRBD2 | TRBV29-1 | 15 | CSAPGTSGSYNEQFF | TGCAGCGCGCCCGGGACTAGCGGGAGCTACAATGAGCAGTTCTTC